Listed below are T cell receptor beta chains from one sample, sequenced in a study of immune characterization of retroperitoneal liposarcoma. Each CDR3 protein gets one entry after TCRdb re-called the PCR reads with MiXCR. The table lists around 10,000 distinct CDR3 sequences, about 27% of them singletons. The sequencing sample was made of tumor tissue. Receptors were obtained from a male donor with retroperitoneal liposarcoma. Each CDR3 is given with its conserved first and last residue. Fields, in order: J gene, V gene, D gene, clone size, CDR3 DNA, CDR3 protein. The D gene is left open where the match is weak. Rows may omit the clone size; those that give it use once, few, many or a size class.

J gene: TRBJ2-5
V gene: TRBV12-3/TRBV12-4
D gene: NA
clone size: NA
CDR3 DNA: TGTGCCAGCAGTTTTGTGAACTACAATGAGCAGTACTTC
CDR3 protein: CASSFVNYNEQYF

J gene: TRBJ2-7
V gene: TRBV7-2
D gene: TRBD2
clone size: medium-sized
CDR3 DNA: TGTGCCAGCAGCTTAGAGCCTCTCATACAACTAGCGGGCTTTGAGCAGTACTTC
CDR3 protein: CASSLEPLIQLAGFEQYF

J gene: TRBJ1-6
V gene: TRBV11-2
D gene: TRBD1
clone size: many
CDR3 DNA: TGTGCCAGCAGCCCCCGACAGGGCCATTCACCCCTCCACTTT
CDR3 protein: CASSPRQGHSPLHF

J gene: TRBJ2-7
V gene: TRBV11-2
D gene: NA
clone size: NA
CDR3 DNA: TGTGCCAGCAGCTTAGAGGTGGACTCCTACGAGCAGTACTTC
CDR3 protein: CASSLEVDSYEQYF

J gene: TRBJ2-6
V gene: TRBV6-1
D gene: NA
clone size: few
CDR3 DNA: TGTGCCAGCAGTGATGGGGGAACTGGGGCCAACGTCCTGACTTTC
CDR3 protein: CASSDGGTGANVLTF

J gene: TRBJ2-1
V gene: TRBV4-1
D gene: TRBD1
clone size: NA
CDR3 DNA: TGCGCCAGCAGCCGAGGTTGGGACAGACCATCAGGCGAGCAGTTCTTC
CDR3 protein: CASSRGWDRPSGEQFF

J gene: TRBJ2-5
V gene: TRBV6-1
D gene: NA
clone size: medium-sized
CDR3 DNA: TGTGCCAGCAGTGAAGAGAGGGGAGAGACCCAGTACTTC
CDR3 protein: CASSEERGETQYF

J gene: TRBJ2-7
V gene: TRBV6-6
D gene: NA
clone size: NA
CDR3 DNA: TGTGCCAGCAGTTACTCAGAAGCGGTTAGCTCCGACGAGCAGTACTTC
CDR3 protein: CASSYSEAVSSDEQYF

J gene: TRBJ1-6
V gene: TRBV6-1
D gene: NA
clone size: medium-sized
CDR3 DNA: TGTGCCAGCAGCGCGGGAGAGGGGTATTCACCCCTCCACTTT
CDR3 protein: CASSAGEGYSPLHF

J gene: TRBJ2-1
V gene: TRBV6-6
D gene: NA
clone size: NA
CDR3 DNA: TGTGCCAGCAGTTACTCTTTCAGTCGTGCCAAAAACATTCAGTTCTTC
CDR3 protein: CASSYSFSRAKNIQFF

J gene: TRBJ2-4
V gene: TRBV12-3/TRBV12-4
D gene: NA
clone size: many
CDR3 DNA: TGTGCCAGCAGTCGGGACATCTACAATGAGCAGTACTTC
CDR3 protein: CASSRDIYNEQYF

J gene: TRBJ1-2
V gene: TRBV6-1
D gene: NA
clone size: many
CDR3 DNA: TGTGCCAGCAGTGAAGGGGGGGCAGGGACACCATATGGCTACACCTTC
CDR3 protein: CASSEGGAGTPYGYTF

J gene: TRBJ2-1
V gene: TRBV11-2
D gene: NA
clone size: NA
CDR3 DNA: TGTGCCAGCAGACCCACTGGACAGCCGGCCTACGAGCAGTTCTTC
CDR3 protein: CASRPTGQPAYEQFF

J gene: TRBJ2-1
V gene: TRBV11-2
D gene: NA
clone size: NA
CDR3 DNA: TGTGCCAGCAGCTCGTCCTACGAGCAGTTCTTC
CDR3 protein: CASSSSYEQFF

J gene: TRBJ2-3
V gene: TRBV11-2
D gene: NA
clone size: few
CDR3 DNA: TGTGCCAGAGGGGGCACAGATACGCAGTATTTT
CDR3 protein: CARGGTDTQYF

J gene: TRBJ1-1
V gene: TRBV6-1
D gene: NA
clone size: NA
CDR3 DNA: TGTGCCAGCAGTTGGGAGGATCCTCGGACTGAAGCTTTCTTT
CDR3 protein: CASSWEDPRTEAFF

J gene: TRBJ2-2
V gene: TRBV12-3/TRBV12-4
D gene: TRBD2
clone size: NA
CDR3 DNA: TGTGCCAGCAGTTTATATAGCCTAGCGGGGGCCCTTAGCACAGATACGCAGTTTTTT
CDR3 protein: CASSLYSLAGALSTDTQFF

J gene: TRBJ2-3
V gene: TRBV6-1
D gene: TRBD1
clone size: many
CDR3 DNA: TGTGCCAGCAGTAGACAGGGATATACGCAGTATTTT
CDR3 protein: CASSRQGYTQYF

J gene: TRBJ2-5
V gene: TRBV11-2
D gene: NA
clone size: many
CDR3 DNA: TGTGCCAGCAGAGGGGGATACGGAATCCAAGAGACCCAGTACTTC
CDR3 protein: CASRGGYGIQETQYF

J gene: TRBJ2-2
V gene: TRBV11-3
D gene: NA
clone size: few
CDR3 DNA: TGTGCCAGCAGCTTATTGGGGCCCTACGCGTTGCGGCATGCCCGGAACACCGGGGAGCTGTTTTTT
CDR3 protein: CASSLLGPYALRHARNTGELFF

J gene: TRBJ2-7
V gene: TRBV6-6
D gene: NA
clone size: many
CDR3 DNA: TGTGCCAGCAGTTACAGTCGGGGGGCGCCCGAGCAGTACTTC
CDR3 protein: CASSYSRGAPEQYF

J gene: TRBJ2-7
V gene: TRBV6-1
D gene: TRBD2
clone size: once
CDR3 DNA: TGTGCCAGCAGATCAGGACTAGCGGGAACCTACGAGCAGTACTTC
CDR3 protein: CASRSGLAGTYEQYF

J gene: TRBJ2-1
V gene: TRBV11-2
D gene: TRBD2
clone size: few
CDR3 DNA: TGTGCCAGCAGCTTTAGCGGGGGGGCCAATGAGCAGTTCTTC
CDR3 protein: CASSFSGGANEQFF

J gene: TRBJ2-1
V gene: TRBV6-1
D gene: NA
clone size: NA
CDR3 DNA: TGTGCCAGCAGTGAAAACGTGGAACTGTACAATGAGCAGTTCTTC
CDR3 protein: CASSENVELYNEQFF

J gene: TRBJ2-3
V gene: TRBV7-2
D gene: NA
clone size: medium-sized
CDR3 DNA: TGTGCCAGCAGCCCCATGGTGGGAGATACGCAGTATTTT
CDR3 protein: CASSPMVGDTQYF

J gene: TRBJ2-1
V gene: TRBV6-1
D gene: NA
clone size: medium-sized
CDR3 DNA: TGTGCCAGCAGTGAATACTTATCGGAGACCCAGTTCTTC
CDR3 protein: CASSEYLSETQFF

J gene: TRBJ2-1
V gene: TRBV7-6
D gene: NA
clone size: many
CDR3 DNA: TGTGCCAGCAGCTTGTCCGGGACGGGACTTTACGAGCAGTTCTTC
CDR3 protein: CASSLSGTGLYEQFF

J gene: TRBJ2-1
V gene: TRBV6-5
D gene: TRBD2
clone size: NA
CDR3 DNA: TGTGCCAGCAGTGGACTAGCGGGAGCCTTCAATGAGCAGATCTTC
CDR3 protein: CASSGLAGAFNEQIF

J gene: TRBJ2-1
V gene: TRBV27
D gene: TRBD2
clone size: NA
CDR3 DNA: TGTGCCAGCAGTCTGACGACTAGCCGCTCCTACAATGAGCAGTTCTTC
CDR3 protein: CASSLTTSRSYNEQFF

J gene: TRBJ2-7
V gene: TRBV6-1
D gene: TRBD2
clone size: many
CDR3 DNA: TGTGCCGGCCGACTAGCGGGAAGGAATGAGCAGTACTTC
CDR3 protein: CAGRLAGRNEQYF

J gene: TRBJ2-7
V gene: TRBV7-2
D gene: NA
clone size: many
CDR3 DNA: TGTGCCAGCAGCAAGCCTGGGTCCTACGAGCAGTACTTC
CDR3 protein: CASSKPGSYEQYF

J gene: TRBJ2-1
V gene: TRBV6-1
D gene: NA
clone size: NA
CDR3 DNA: TGTGCCAGCACCCCCACTAGCCGGAGCTCCTACGAGCAGTTCTTC
CDR3 protein: CASTPTSRSSYEQFF

J gene: TRBJ2-1
V gene: TRBV6-1
D gene: TRBD2
clone size: few
CDR3 DNA: TGTGCCAGCGGCAGGTCTAGCGGGTACAATGAGCAGTTCTTC
CDR3 protein: CASGRSSGYNEQFF

J gene: TRBJ2-2
V gene: TRBV6-6
D gene: TRBD2
clone size: NA
CDR3 DNA: TGTGCCAGCAGTTACTCAGAGGGACTAGCGGGGGGGCGGTTCGCGAACACCGGGGAGCTGTTTTTT
CDR3 protein: CASSYSEGLAGGRFANTGELFF

J gene: TRBJ2-7
V gene: TRBV12-3/TRBV12-4
D gene: NA
clone size: few
CDR3 DNA: TGTGCCAGCGGCTATACAGGGCTCGAGCAGTACTTC
CDR3 protein: CASGYTGLEQYF

J gene: TRBJ1-1
V gene: TRBV7-8
D gene: NA
clone size: many
CDR3 DNA: TGTGCCAGCAGCCCCCAGGGCGGGGTGAACACTGAAGCTTTCTTT
CDR3 protein: CASSPQGGVNTEAFF

J gene: TRBJ2-5
V gene: TRBV7-8
D gene: TRBD2
clone size: medium-sized
CDR3 DNA: TGTGCCAGCAGCCCGAGACTAGCGGGGGGGATAGATGAGCAGTACTTC
CDR3 protein: CASSPRLAGGIDEQYF

J gene: TRBJ2-7
V gene: TRBV25-1
D gene: NA
clone size: few
CDR3 DNA: TGTGCCAGCAGTGGGACGTCGGGGCACCCTAGCTCCTACAATGAGCAGTACTTC
CDR3 protein: CASSGTSGHPSSYNEQYF

J gene: TRBJ1-5
V gene: TRBV6-1
D gene: NA
clone size: few
CDR3 DNA: TGTGCCAGCAGTGTCTCGGGGCAAGGGCAGCCCCAGCATTTT
CDR3 protein: CASSVSGQGQPQHF

J gene: TRBJ1-6
V gene: TRBV6-1
D gene: NA
clone size: medium-sized
CDR3 DNA: TGTGCCAGCACTCGACAGGTGGATTCACCCCTCCACTTT
CDR3 protein: CASTRQVDSPLHF

J gene: TRBJ2-7
V gene: TRBV7-3
D gene: TRBD1
clone size: medium-sized
CDR3 DNA: TGTGCCAGCAGCCCTAACCGGCATGGACAGGGTCGCGAGCAGTACTTC
CDR3 protein: CASSPNRHGQGREQYF

J gene: TRBJ2-5
V gene: TRBV7-6
D gene: TRBD2
clone size: medium-sized
CDR3 DNA: TGTGCCAGCAGCTTAGAGGTGGTTCTAGCGGAACAGTACTTC
CDR3 protein: CASSLEVVLAEQYF

J gene: TRBJ2-3
V gene: TRBV4-3
D gene: TRBD1
clone size: NA
CDR3 DNA: TGCGCCAGCAGCCAAGCGAGGGGACAGGGTATAGATACGCAGTATTTT
CDR3 protein: CASSQARGQGIDTQYF

J gene: TRBJ1-2
V gene: TRBV10-1
D gene: NA
clone size: few
CDR3 DNA: TGCGCCAGCAGTGAGCACCAGAACTATGGCTACACCTTC
CDR3 protein: CASSEHQNYGYTF

J gene: TRBJ2-6
V gene: TRBV2
D gene: TRBD1
clone size: NA
CDR3 DNA: TGTGCCAGCAGTGAAGAGGGGGCAGGGGCCAACGTCCTGACTTTC
CDR3 protein: CASSEEGAGANVLTF

J gene: TRBJ1-2
V gene: TRBV10-2
D gene: NA
clone size: few
CDR3 DNA: TGCGCCAGCAGTGAATTGCGGGCAAACCATGGCTACACCTTC
CDR3 protein: CASSELRANHGYTF

J gene: TRBJ2-7
V gene: TRBV11-1
D gene: TRBD2
clone size: few
CDR3 DNA: TGTGCCAGCAGCCTATCGGGACTAGCGGAGTACAATGAGCAGTACTTC
CDR3 protein: CASSLSGLAEYNEQYF

J gene: TRBJ2-1
V gene: TRBV12-3/TRBV12-4
D gene: NA
clone size: many
CDR3 DNA: TGTGCCAGCAGGATCCGATCCTACAATGAGCAGTTCTTC
CDR3 protein: CASRIRSYNEQFF

J gene: TRBJ2-5
V gene: TRBV27
D gene: TRBD2
clone size: many
CDR3 DNA: TGTGCCAGCAGTTGGCGGGAGGGTTGGGAGCAGTACTTC
CDR3 protein: CASSWREGWEQYF

J gene: TRBJ2-5
V gene: TRBV6-1
D gene: TRBD2
clone size: few
CDR3 DNA: TGTGCCAGCAGCGGGGGGGGGAAAGAGACCCAGTACTTC
CDR3 protein: CASSGGGKETQYF

J gene: TRBJ2-1
V gene: TRBV7-2
D gene: NA
clone size: few
CDR3 DNA: TGTGCCAGCAGCGAAACTCGGGAGACCCAGTTCTTC
CDR3 protein: CASSETRETQFF

J gene: TRBJ2-3
V gene: TRBV12-3/TRBV12-4
D gene: NA
clone size: medium-sized
CDR3 DNA: TGTGCCAGCAGTTTATATCGGCTAGCTGCAGATACGCAGTATTTT
CDR3 protein: CASSLYRLAADTQYF

J gene: TRBJ1-1
V gene: TRBV6-1
D gene: NA
clone size: many
CDR3 DNA: TGTGCCAGCAGCCAGCCCAGGGTCGGGAAGACTGAAGCTTTCTTT
CDR3 protein: CASSQPRVGKTEAFF

J gene: TRBJ2-7
V gene: TRBV7-2
D gene: NA
clone size: medium-sized
CDR3 DNA: TGTGCCAGCAGCTTAGTAGGGTGGGAGCAGTACTTC
CDR3 protein: CASSLVGWEQYF

J gene: TRBJ2-2
V gene: TRBV6-2/TRBV6-3
D gene: NA
clone size: NA
CDR3 DNA: TGTGCCAGCAGTTACGACGGGGGTGAGCAGGGGGAGCTGTTTTTT
CDR3 protein: CASSYDGGEQGELFF

J gene: TRBJ2-5
V gene: TRBV7-2
D gene: NA
clone size: medium-sized
CDR3 DNA: TGTGCCAGCAGCTTAGCGAGACTAGTTAGGGCCCAAGAGACCCAGTACTTC
CDR3 protein: CASSLARLVRAQETQYF

J gene: TRBJ2-1
V gene: TRBV6-1
D gene: TRBD1
clone size: medium-sized
CDR3 DNA: TGTGCCAGCAGACGACAGGGGGCTATATCCTACAATGAGCAGTTCTTC
CDR3 protein: CASRRQGAISYNEQFF

J gene: TRBJ2-5
V gene: TRBV6-9
D gene: NA
clone size: few
CDR3 DNA: TGTGCCAGCAGTTACGGGGGAGTAAGAGAGACCCAGTACTTC
CDR3 protein: CASSYGGVRETQYF